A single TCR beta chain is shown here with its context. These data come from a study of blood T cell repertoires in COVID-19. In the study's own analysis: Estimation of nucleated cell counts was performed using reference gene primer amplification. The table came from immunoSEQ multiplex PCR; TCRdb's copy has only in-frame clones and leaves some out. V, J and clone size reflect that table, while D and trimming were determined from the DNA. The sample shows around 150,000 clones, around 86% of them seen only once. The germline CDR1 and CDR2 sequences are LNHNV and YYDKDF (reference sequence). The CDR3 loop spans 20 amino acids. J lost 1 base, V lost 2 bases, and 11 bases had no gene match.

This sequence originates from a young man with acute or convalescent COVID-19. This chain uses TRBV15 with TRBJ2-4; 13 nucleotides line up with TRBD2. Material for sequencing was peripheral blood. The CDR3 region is CATSRKTSGGSHNAKNIQYF. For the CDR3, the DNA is TGTGCCACCAGCAGAAAGACTAGCGGGGGGTCACATAACGCCAAAAACATTCAGTACTTC.